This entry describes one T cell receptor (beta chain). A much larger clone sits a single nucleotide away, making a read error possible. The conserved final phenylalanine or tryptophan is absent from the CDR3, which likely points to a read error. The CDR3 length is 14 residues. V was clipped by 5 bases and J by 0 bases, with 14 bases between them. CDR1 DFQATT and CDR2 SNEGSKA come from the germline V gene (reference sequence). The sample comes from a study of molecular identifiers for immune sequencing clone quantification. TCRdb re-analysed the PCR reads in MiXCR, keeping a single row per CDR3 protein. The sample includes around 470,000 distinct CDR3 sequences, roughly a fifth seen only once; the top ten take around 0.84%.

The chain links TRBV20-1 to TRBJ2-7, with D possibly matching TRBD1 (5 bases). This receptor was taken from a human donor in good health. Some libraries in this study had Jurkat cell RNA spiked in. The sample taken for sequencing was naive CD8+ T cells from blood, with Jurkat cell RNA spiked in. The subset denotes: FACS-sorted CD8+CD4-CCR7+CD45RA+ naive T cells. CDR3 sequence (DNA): TGCAGTGCTGAGGTTTTAGACAGCTCCTACGAGCAGTACCTC. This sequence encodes CSAEVLDSSYEQYL.